The 2 T cell receptor beta chains reported below all come from one sample, sequenced in a study of shared clonotypes between healthy human individuals. Some clones are missing from TCRdb's copy, which holds only in-frame ones; the method was immunoSEQ multiplex PCR. This table has 2,100,000 or so clones, approximately 94% appearing once. Source material: naive CD4+ T cells sorted from blood. The subset was: CD45RA+ positively selected. The source is a man younger than 35 in good health.

The V and J genes are TRBV7-2 and TRBJ1-5; 8 bases are shared with TRBD1. Germline CDR1 SGHTA, CDR2 FQGNSA. Germline trimming cut 1 base from V and 5 bases from J; bases unmatched to any gene: 4. This CDR3 comprises 15 residues. The CDR3 reads CASSLGAGGYQPQHF. In nucleotides, the CDR3 is TGTGCCAGCAGCTTAGGCGCAGGGGGCTATCAGCCCCAGCATTTT.

This clone was counted once. This chain connects TRBV5-1 to TRBJ1-2; D is possibly TRBD1 (5 bases). V lost 0 bases to trimming and J lost 7 bases, with 13 bases between them. Germline V gene lookup returns CDR1 SGHRS and CDR2 YFSETQ. The CDR3 spans 14 residues. In nucleotides, the CDR3 is TGCGCCAGCAGCTTGGGTCGGCAGGGTCTTGGCTACACCTTC. It is translated as CASSLGRQGLGYTF.